A selection of T cell receptor beta chains follows, all from one sample in a study of breast tumors, draining lymph nodes, adjacent tissues. In TCRdb, the multiplex PCR reads were re-called with MiXCR into one record per CDR3 protein. The sample includes 6,000 or so distinct CDR3 sequences, roughly 43% of them seen just once. The source material was tumor-adjacent breast tissue. The receptors originated from a female donor with breast cancer. Some clones in this sample may be carry-over from other donors' samples. Both conserved end residues are part of each CDR3. Fields, in order: D gene, CDR3 length, clone size, J gene, V gene, CDR3 protein, CDR3 DNA. A D gene is named only where the DNA matches it firmly. Clone size, where shown, is once, few, many, or a class for clones that have expanded.

D: -; length: 14; size: -; J: TRBJ2-2; V: TRBV24-1; CDR3: CATSRRGGNGELFF; DNA: TGTGCCACCAGTCGTAGGGGGGGCAACGGGGAGCTGTTTTTT
D: -; length: 13; size: many; J: TRBJ2-2; V: TRBV7-3; CDR3: CASSPPGSGELFF; DNA: TGTGCCAGCAGCCCCCCAGGTTCCGGGGAGCTGTTTTTT
D: -; length: 15; size: -; J: TRBJ2-7; V: TRBV7-2; CDR3: CASSPAGTHSYEQYF; DNA: TGTGCCAGCAGCCCAGCCGGGACACACTCCTACGAGCAGTACTTC
D: -; length: 13; size: medium-sized; J: TRBJ1-5; V: TRBV6-1; CDR3: CASSFEDTQPQHF; DNA: TGTGCCAGCAGTTTTGAGGATACTCAGCCCCAGCATTTT
D: TRBD1; length: 15; size: medium-sized; J: TRBJ2-7; V: TRBV27; CDR3: CASSKGQGSSYEQYF; DNA: TGTGCCAGCAGTAAGGGACAGGGAAGCTCCTACGAGCAGTACTTC
D: TRBD1; length: 14; size: few; J: TRBJ1-1; V: TRBV20-1; CDR3: CRLTDRVGKEGAFF; DNA: TGCAGATTAACGGACAGGGTGGGGAAAGAAGGAGCTTTCTTT
D: -; length: 13; size: many; J: TRBJ2-3; V: TRBV6-2/TRBV6-3; CDR3: CASRLTGTDTQYF; DNA: TGTGCCAGCAGACTGACGGGCACAGATACGCAGTATTTT
D: -; length: 15; size: -; J: TRBJ2-7; V: TRBV6-4; CDR3: CASSGHPTGRYEQYF; DNA: TGTGCCAGCAGTGGCCACCCGACGGGCCGCTACGAGCAGTACTTC
D: -; length: 16; size: medium-sized; J: TRBJ2-1; V: TRBV4-3; CDR3: CASSQEWEGSYNEQFF; DNA: TGCGCCAGCAGCCAAGAATGGGAAGGGTCCTACAATGAGCAGTTCTTC
D: -; length: 15; size: -; J: TRBJ2-7; V: TRBV4-2; CDR3: CASSQVTDYSYEQYF; DNA: TGTGCCAGCAGCCAAGTTACGGATTACTCCTACGAGCAGTACTTC
D: -; length: 16; size: -; J: TRBJ2-3; V: TRBV6-4; CDR3: CASSDASVSGTDTQYF; DNA: TGTGCCAGCAGTGACGCCTCGGTGTCCGGCACAGATACGCAGTATTTT
D: -; length: 15; size: many; J: TRBJ1-5; V: TRBV19; CDR3: CASSWVGRGNQPQHF; DNA: TGTGCCAGTAGCTGGGTGGGCCGGGGCAATCAGCCCCAGCATTTT
D: TRBD2; length: 16; size: medium-sized; J: TRBJ2-1; V: TRBV5-1; CDR3: CASSLIGTSDYNEQFF; DNA: TGCGCCAGCAGCTTGATCGGGACTAGCGACTACAATGAGCAGTTCTTC
D: TRBD2; length: 16; size: medium-sized; J: TRBJ2-7; V: TRBV4-2; CDR3: CASSPSQREGRYEQYF; DNA: TGTGCCAGCAGCCCCTCTCAGCGGGAGGGCCGATACGAGCAGTACTTC
D: -; length: 15; size: many; J: TRBJ1-2; V: TRBV7-2; CDR3: CASSLDRAVPHGYTF; DNA: TGTGCCAGCAGCTTAGATCGGGCAGTCCCGCATGGCTACACCTTC
D: TRBD1; length: 13; size: few; J: TRBJ2-7; V: TRBV6-2/TRBV6-3; CDR3: CASSYPTGDEQYF; DNA: TGCGCCAGCAGTTACCCGACAGGGGACGAGCAGTACTTC
D: TRBD2; length: 16; size: many; J: TRBJ2-5; V: TRBV3-1; CDR3: CASSPQTSGWWETQYF; DNA: TGTGCCAGCAGCCCCCAGACTAGCGGGTGGTGGGAGACCCAGTACTTC
D: TRBD1; length: 15; size: many; J: TRBJ1-5; V: TRBV5-8; CDR3: CASSLTGGNGQPQHF; DNA: TGTGCCAGCAGCCTGACAGGGGGCAACGGTCAGCCCCAGCATTTT
D: TRBD1; length: 23; size: -; J: TRBJ2-7; V: TRBV28; CDR3: CASSLSLLPFPFIRQGGSYEQYF; DNA: TGTGCCAGCAGTTTGAGCCTTTTGCCCTTTCCCTTCATTCGACAGGGGGGCTCCTACGAGCAGTACTTC
D: TRBD1; length: 16; size: many; J: TRBJ2-7; V: TRBV27; CDR3: CASSLRGTDPYYEQYF; DNA: TGTGCCAGCAGTTTAAGAGGGACAGACCCGTACTACGAGCAGTACTTC
D: TRBD2; length: 15; size: -; J: TRBJ2-3; V: TRBV15; CDR3: CATSRDRTSADTQYF; DNA: TGTGCCACCAGCAGAGATCGCACTAGCGCCGATACGCAGTATTTT
D: -; length: 15; size: -; J: TRBJ1-2; V: TRBV4-3; CDR3: CASGQYTGTEYGYTF; DNA: TGCGCCAGCGGCCAATACACCGGGACGGAATACGGCTACACCTTC
D: -; length: 14; size: medium-sized; J: TRBJ2-7; V: TRBV6-2/TRBV6-3; CDR3: CASSYEAGSYEQYF; DNA: TGTGCCAGCAGTTACGAAGCAGGGAGCTACGAGCAGTACTTC
D: TRBD1; length: 14; size: -; J: TRBJ1-1; V: TRBV20-1; CDR3: CSAPGGTGSTEAFF; DNA: TGCAGTGCCCCGGGCGGGACAGGATCCACTGAAGCTTTCTTT